Listed below are T cell receptor beta chains from one sample, sequenced in a study of blood T cells in healthy people across ages. TCRdb reanalysed the 5' RACE reads using MiXCR and keeps one entry per CDR3 protein. This table holds under 2 million distinct CDR3 sequences, about 31% found once. Sequencing was performed on blood. Receptors were obtained from a woman aged 30 to 39 in good health. The CDR3 runs from the conserved cysteine through the conserved F or W. A D gene is named only where the DNA matches it firmly. A clone size is listed for some rows: how often the clone was seen (once, few, many), or a class if it is expanded.

size | D | J | V | DNA | CDR3
few | TRBD1 | TRBJ1-1 | TRBV2 | TGTGCCAGCGGAACAGGGGGCGCGGGCACTGAAGCTTTCTTT | CASGTGGAGTEAFF
many | - | TRBJ2-5 | TRBV29-1 | TGCAGCGTTGGAACCCATAGGGGGGGGACCCAGTACTTC | CSVGTHRGGTQYF
- | TRBD2 | TRBJ2-1 | TRBV2 | TGTGCCAGCATTCAGCGGGGGGCCGACAATGAGCGGTTCTTC | CASIQRGADNERFF
few | TRBD2 | TRBJ2-3 | TRBV14 | TGTGCCAGCAGCCAAGTGCGTTGGCTAGCGGCTAGCACAGATACGCAGTATTTT | CASSQVRWLAASTDTQYF
- | - | TRBJ2-2 | TRBV15 | TGTGCCACCAGCAGAGTAAGGGCCACCGGGGAGCTGTTTTTT | CATSRVRATGELFF
many | TRBD2 | TRBJ2-3 | TRBV7-2 | TGTGCCAGCAGCTCAAACCCGACTAGCTGGGCCCTCACAGATACGCAGTATTTT | CASSSNPTSWALTDTQYF
many | TRBD1 | TRBJ2-7 | TRBV7-9 | TGTGCCAGCAGCTTCGACCGGGACAGGGGGCGAGGGGGGTCCTACGAGCAGTACTTC | CASSFDRDRGRGGSYEQYF
few | TRBD1 | TRBJ1-2 | TRBV20-1 | TGCAGTGCCGATTCCGGGACAGGGAACTATGGCTACACCTTC | CSADSGTGNYGYTF
- | - | TRBJ2-3 | TRBV5-1 | TGCGCCAGCAGCAAAGGACCGGGCACAGATACGCAGTATTTT | CASSKGPGTDTQYF
- | TRBD2 | TRBJ2-3 | TRBV4-2 | TGTGCCAGCAGCCAAGGGTGGGCAGGCGGGAGAAACACAGATACGCAGTATTTT | CASSQGWAGGRNTDTQYF
- | - | TRBJ2-1 | TRBV9 | TGTGCCAGCAGCCCACTAGCTCGAGTTAATGAGCAGTTCTTC | CASSPLARVNEQFF
many | - | TRBJ1-1 | TRBV30 | TGTGCCTGCAGTCCGGTGGTGGGTCAAGCTTTCTTT | CACSPVVGQAFF
- | - | TRBJ2-7 | TRBV10-1 | TGCGCCAGCAGTGCAGGTAGCGGTACCTACGAGCAGTACTTC | CASSAGSGTYEQYF
- | - | TRBJ2-4 | TRBV10-3 | TGTGCCATCAGTGAGTCTCCGGGGACGGGCATTCAGTACTTC | CAISESPGTGIQYF
few | TRBD1 | TRBJ2-7 | TRBV13 | TGTGCCAGCAGTACCTGGCAGGGGGCTTACGAGCAGTACTTC | CASSTWQGAYEQYF
- | TRBD1 | TRBJ2-5 | TRBV24-1 | TGTGCCACCAGTGATTTGCCAGGGGGAGACGAGACCCAGTACTTC | CATSDLPGGDETQYF
- | - | TRBJ2-5 | TRBV4-1 | TGCGCCAGCAGCGCGTACACAGGGAACGCGCAGTACTTC | CASSAYTGNAQYF
- | - | TRBJ2-4 | TRBV21-1 | TGTGCCAGCGCAAACTTGGACAGGGGGCCAAACGTGCAGTACTTC | CASANLDRGPNVQYF
few | TRBD2 | TRBJ2-7 | TRBV7-3 | TGTGCCAGCAGCCCCGGGACTAGCGTTCCGTACTCCTACGAGCAGTACTTC | CASSPGTSVPYSYEQYF
few | - | TRBJ2-1 | TRBV2 | TGTGCCAGCAGTGACGTCGGCAGCTCCAATGAGCAGTTCTTC | CASSDVGSSNEQFF
few | - | TRBJ1-5 | TRBV20-1 | - | CSSSGAGEQPQHF
- | - | TRBJ1-2 | TRBV29-1 | TGCAGCGTTGAAGATCTGAGAGAACAGGACTATGGCTACACCTTC | CSVEDLREQDYGYTF
many | - | TRBJ2-1 | TRBV29-1 | TGCAGCGTTGGGAGTCAGGAAAACCCCAATGAGCAGTTCTTC | CSVGSQENPNEQFF
- | TRBD1 | TRBJ1-3 | TRBV12-3/TRBV12-4 | TGTGCCAGCAACCAGGGACAGGGACTCTACTCTGGAAACACCATATATTTT | CASNQGQGLYSGNTIYF
few | - | TRBJ2-7 | TRBV18 | TGTGCCAGCTCACCCGGAGAAATTCGCGAGCAGTACTTC | CASSPGEIREQYF
few | - | TRBJ2-1 | TRBV20-1 | TGCAGTGCGAGGCCGGGCTTTGGGGGGAATGAGCAGTTCTTC | CSARPGFGGNEQFF
- | TRBD1 | TRBJ2-5 | TRBV15 | TGTGCCACCAGCAGAGTACTCCTAGGACAGGGGACCCAGTACTTC | CATSRVLLGQGTQYF
- | - | TRBJ2-5 | TRBV20-1 | TGCAGTGCTCTCGCCGAGAAGTTGGAGACCCAGTACTTC | CSALAEKLETQYF
- | TRBD2 | TRBJ2-2 | TRBV2 | TGTGCCAGCAGCCCCGCAACTAGCGGGAGAACCGGGGAGCTGTTTTTT | CASSPATSGRTGELFF
- | - | TRBJ1-5 | TRBV9 | TGTGCCAGCAGCGTCAACGGGGATGGTCAGCCCCAGCATTTT | CASSVNGDGQPQHF
many | - | TRBJ1-4 | TRBV28 | TGTGCCAGCAGTTCAGGGAATGAAAAACTGTTTTTT | CASSSGNEKLFF
few | TRBD2 | TRBJ2-3 | TRBV7-6 | TGTGCCAGCAGCACCTCAGCGGGAATGTCAGATACGCAGTATTTT | CASSTSAGMSDTQYF
- | - | TRBJ2-3 | TRBV27 | TGTGCCAGCAGCCCTTTAGGGAAACCTAGCACAGATACGCGGTATTTT | CASSPLGKPSTDTRYF
few | - | TRBJ2-5 | TRBV7-9 | TGTGCCAGCAGCGCAATGACTAGTTTGGAGACCCAGTACTTC | CASSAMTSLETQYF
- | - | TRBJ2-7 | TRBV20-1 | TGCAGCGCTAGAGCTTACCGGCGAGGGTACGAGCAGTACTTC | CSARAYRRGYEQYF
- | - | TRBJ1-1 | TRBV25-1 | TGTGCCAGCAGTGCCCTTTCTACTGAAGCTTTCTTT | CASSALSTEAFF
few | TRBD2 | TRBJ2-5 | TRBV7-6 | TGTGCCAGCAGCCCACTAGCGGGAGTTTATGAGACCCAGTACTTC | CASSPLAGVYETQYF
few | - | TRBJ1-1 | TRBV28 | TGTGCCAGCAGCCCTCGGATTAACACTGAAGCTTTCTTT | CASSPRINTEAFF
few | TRBD1 | TRBJ2-5 | TRBV6-2/TRBV6-3 | TGTGCCAGCAGTTACTCGCAGGGGGCGTACCAAGAGACCCAGTACTTC | CASSYSQGAYQETQYF
few | - | TRBJ2-3 | TRBV11-2 | TGTGCCAGCAGCTTAGGGTACGGAGATACGCAGTATTTT | CASSLGYGDTQYF
- | - | TRBJ2-7 | TRBV4-1 | TGCGCCAGCAGCCAAGATGTTGGGCTTAGAGAGCAGTACTTC | CASSQDVGLREQYF
few | - | TRBJ1-1 | TRBV12-3/TRBV12-4 | TGTGCCAGCAGCCACCGGCCGAGGAACACTGAAGCTTTCTTT | CASSHRPRNTEAFF
- | - | TRBJ2-1 | TRBV20-1 | TGCAGTGCTGGCGCGGAGCGGAGCTACAATGAGCAGTTCTTC | CSAGAERSYNEQFF
- | - | TRBJ1-6 | TRBV10-3 | TGTGCCATCAGCCCCGACAGGAATTCACCCCTCCACTTT | CAISPDRNSPLHF
few | TRBD2 | TRBJ2-7 | TRBV7-2 | TGTGCCAGCAGCTTCTGCGGGGGGAGCTCCTACGAGCAGTACTTC | CASSFCGGSSYEQYF
- | TRBD1 | TRBJ2-2 | TRBV6-2/TRBV6-3 | TGTGCCAGCAGTGGCAGGGGGATCGCGGACACCGGGGAGCTGTTTTTT | CASSGRGIADTGELFF
once | - | TRBJ2-7 | TRBV29-1 | TGCAGCGTTGAAGCAGGTGATTTTTACGAGCAGTACTTC | CSVEAGDFYEQYF
- | - | TRBJ2-7 | TRBV7-9 | TGTGCCAGCAGCTCCCGCGGGACAGCGGCCTACGAGCAGTACTTC | CASSSRGTAAYEQYF
- | - | TRBJ2-5 | TRBV12-5 | TGTGCTAGTGGTTTGGGACTAGTCCCTCTCCAAGAGACCCAGTACTTC | CASGLGLVPLQETQYF
- | TRBD1 | TRBJ2-7 | TRBV5-1 | TGCGCCAGCAGCCCCTCGAAGGGGGCTGCTTCTCGAGAGCAGTACTTC | CASSPSKGAASREQYF
many | - | TRBJ2-7 | TRBV29-1 | TGCAGCGTCGCGACAGGTGCATCCTACGAGCAGTACTTC | CSVATGASYEQYF
few | - | TRBJ2-7 | TRBV7-9 | TGTGCCAGCAGCTTAGGGGCCGTGCCCTACGAGCAGTACTTC | CASSLGAVPYEQYF
once | - | TRBJ2-7 | TRBV9 | TGTGCCAGCAGCGTAGATTTTCGGGGGGCGCGTGAGCAGTACTTC | CASSVDFRGAREQYF
few | - | TRBJ1-4 | TRBV20-1 | TGCAGTGCTAGAGACCCCTCCAGGGATACTAATGAAAAACTGTTTTTT | CSARDPSRDTNEKLFF
- | - | TRBJ2-1 | TRBV4-1 | TGCGCCAGCAGCCAAACCCCAGTCAACCCAGTGGGGAACAATGAGCAGTTCTTC | CASSQTPVNPVGNNEQFF
- | TRBD1 | TRBJ1-2 | TRBV20-1 | TGCAGTGCTAGGGACAGGGAGAGTTACTATGGCTACACCTTC | CSARDRESYYGYTF
few | TRBD1 | TRBJ2-7 | TRBV27 | TGTGCCAGCAGCCCACATCCGAACCGGGACAGGGCCTACGAGCAGTACTTC | CASSPHPNRDRAYEQYF
- | - | TRBJ2-1 | TRBV4-1 | TGCGCCAGCAGCCGGGAGGCTCTTCGTTACAATGAGCAGTTCTTC | CASSREALRYNEQFF